Below are 20 T cell receptor beta chains sequenced from a single sample in a study of memory CD4+ T cells and cytomegalovirus serostatus. Method: immunoSEQ multiplex PCR; TCRdb's copy keeps in-frame clones and lacks some. The sample consists of fewer than 40,000 clones, around 79% of them appearing once. The sort gate was single viable CD3+CD4+CD8-CD45RO+ cells for memory CD4+ T cells. Sequencing was carried out using memory CD4+ T cells from blood. Receptors originate from an adult in good health and CMV-seronegative.

The gene calls are TRBV2 and TRBJ1-4, with a possible D match to TRBD1 (5 bases). Trimming removed 4 bases from V and 2 bases from J, with 8 bases in between. The CDR3 spans 14 residues. Germline loops: CDR1 SNHLY, CDR2 FYNNEI. The CDR3 DNA sequence: TGTGCCAGCAGTGGGGGACGGACTAATGAAAAACTGTTTTTT. This codes for CASSGGRTNEKLFF.

This chain uses TRBV4-1 with TRBJ2-5; D is unresolved. Trimming took off 1 base at V and 3 bases at J, with 9 bases between the two ends. The V gene's germline CDR1 is MGHRA and CDR2 YSYEKL. This CDR3 is built from 14 residues. This CDR3 is CASSQVGRKETQYF. The CDR3 DNA follows: TGCGCCAGCAGCCAAGTCGGCAGAAAAGAGACCCAGTACTTC.

This clone came up once. The CDR3 sequence is CASSGGTGDQPQHF. The DNA of the CDR3 is TGTGCCAGCAGTGGGGGGACAGGGGATCAGCCCCAGCATTTT. The chain is built from TRBV6-6 and TRBJ1-5, with 10 bases aligning to TRBD1. The CDR3 extends over 14 amino acids. CDR1 and CDR2 from the germline V gene are MNHNY and SVGAGI (reference sequence). J gave up 5 bases and V 5 bases, and 3 bases lay outside the gene matches.

This clone was observed a few times. This sequence joins TRBV7-8 and TRBJ2-7; TRBD1 matches at 7 bases. This CDR3 region has 14 residues. V lost 6 bases to trimming and J lost 2 bases; unmatched junction nucleotides: 7. Germline V gene data show CDR1 as SGHVS and CDR2 as FQNEAQ. In nucleotides, the CDR3 is TGTGCCAGCAGGCCGGGACAGCTCCCCTACGAGCAGTACTTC. This encodes CASRPGQLPYEQYF.

This chain uses TRBV11-2 with TRBJ1-2; no firm D call. The V and J ends lost 5 bases and 3 bases respectively, with 16 bases between them. This CDR3 comprises 15 residues. The germline CDR1 and CDR2 sequences are SGHAT and FQNNGV. The DNA of the CDR3 is TGTGCCAGCAGCGCCCGCGGAGGCGGGTACTATGGCTACACCTTC. This encodes CASSARGGGYYGYTF. The full variable domain, in which reference TRBV11-2 and TRBJ1-2 provide the parts outside the CDR3, is EAGVAQSPRYKIIEKRQSVAFWCNPISGHATLYWYQQILGQGPKLLIQFQNNGVVDDSQLPKDRFSAERLKGVDSTLKIQPAKLEDSAVYLCASSARGGGYYGYTFGSGTRLTVV.

This clone was picked up one time. In nucleotides, the CDR3 is TGCAGCGTTGCCCGGATGGGGGCTTACGAGCAGTACTTC. Encoded protein: CSVARMGAYEQYF. The chain links TRBV29-1 to TRBJ2-7, with TRBD1 as a possible D gene (6 bases). The V end lost 4 bases, the J end lost 4 bases, and 14 bases lay between the germline ends. The V gene's germline CDR1 is SQVTM and CDR2 ANQGSEA. The CDR3 length is 13 residues.

This clone was counted between two and nine times. V usage is TRBV7-3 and J usage is TRBJ2-6, with D perhaps matching TRBD2 (6 bases). The CDR3 totals 18 residues. V was clipped by 0 bases and J by 0 bases, with 12 bases between them. Germline V gene sequence: CDR1 SGHTA, CDR2 FQGTGA. CDR3 nucleotide sequence: TGTGCCAGCAGCTTAACCGGGACTGCTAACTCTGGGGCCAACGTCCTGACTTTC. Translation: CASSLTGTANSGANVLTF.

By frequency in the sample, this clone is medium-sized. Here the CDR3 reads CSVAQTEAFF. In DNA form, the CDR3 reads TGCAGCGTTGCACAGACTGAAGCTTTCTTT. The chain recombines TRBV29-1 with TRBJ1-1; D uncertain. The CDR3 runs to 10 residues. The germline CDR1 and CDR2 sequences are SQVTM and ANQGSEA. V lost 4 bases, J lost 5 bases, and 5 bases lay in between.

This clone has more than one count but fewer than ten. The rearrangement joins TRBV7-9 to TRBJ1-6; D remains unclear. The CDR3 spans 11 residues. V lost 0 bases and J 13 bases, leaving 4 bases between the germline ends. Germline V gives CDR1 SEHNR, CDR2 FQNEAQ (reference sequence). This CDR3 is CASSLAEPLHF. CDR3 DNA sequence: TGTGCCAGCAGCTTAGCGGAGCCCCTCCACTTT.

This CDR3 reads CASSPPPGTGNTGELFF. CDR3 in DNA: TGTGCCAGCAGCCCTCCCCCCGGGACAGGGAACACCGGGGAGCTGTTTTTT. The V and J genes are TRBV11-3 and TRBJ2-2; 8 bases line up with TRBD1. This CDR3 comprises 17 residues. V trimming: 5 bases; J trimming: 1 base; junction bases outside the gene matches: 9. Germline CDR1 reads SGHNT; CDR2 reads YENEEA.

This clone showed up just a few times. J is TRBJ1-2 and V is TRBV2; 7 bases map to TRBD1. CDR3 size: 12 residues. Germline V CDR1 and CDR2: SNHLY, FYNNEI. Trimming at V came to 8 bases and at J to 8 bases, leaving 8 bases not matched to a gene. CDR3 sequence: CASHRDRGGYTF. CDR3 DNA: TGTGCCAGCCACCGGGACAGAGGCGGCTACACCTTC.

This chain connects TRBV5-1 to TRBJ1-6; D might be TRBD1 (5 bases). This CDR3 is built from 16 residues. Germline values: CDR1 SGHRS, CDR2 YFSETQ. V was shortened by 4 bases and J by 10 bases, with 21 bases between the two germline ends. DNA of the CDR3: TGCGCCAGCAGCCCACACTTTGGGGGAGTTGAATCACCCCTCCACTTT. It is translated as CASSPHFGGVESPLHF.

The sample holds one count of this clone. The chain uses TRBV19 and TRBJ1-1; D unresolved. Germline CDR1 and CDR2: LNHDA and SQIVND (reference sequence). V was trimmed by 1 base and J by 0 bases, leaving 9 bases between them. CDR3 length: 15 residues. CDR3 bases: TGTGCCAGTAGTATAGTAGGGAGCATGAACACTGAAGCTTTCTTT. Protein product: CASSIVGSMNTEAFF.

This clone counts as medium-sized. J is TRBJ2-6 and V is TRBV4-2; D remains unclear. The CDR3 consists of 16 residues. Germline CDR1 is LGHNA and CDR2 is YNFKEQ. The V and J ends lost 0 bases and 1 base respectively, with 7 bases between them. The CDR3: CASSQDPHSGANVLTF. In nucleotides, the CDR3 is TGTGCCAGCAGCCAAGATCCCCATTCTGGGGCCAACGTCCTGACTTTC.

J is TRBJ1-2 and V is TRBV5-1; a weak D match, TRBD1 (6 bases). Germline V CDR1 and CDR2: SGHRS, YFSETQ. V lost 5 bases and J lost 4, with 12 bases in between. The CDR3 is 13 residues long. The CDR3 DNA sequence: TGCGCCAGCAGACAAGACAGGAGCTATGGCTACACCTTC. Translating it yields CASRQDRSYGYTF.

The chain carries TRBV30 and TRBJ2-3; D may be TRBD2 (6 bases). The CDR3 has 15 residues. V shed 1 base and J shed 0 bases, with 11 bases lying between them. The germline V gene encodes CDR1 GTSNPN and CDR2 SVGIG (reference sequence). The CDR3 loop reads CAWSDGTQSTDTQYF. Here the CDR3 DNA reads TGTGCCTGGAGTGACGGGACTCAGAGCACAGATACGCAGTATTTT.

This sequence joins TRBV18 and TRBJ2-7; D is undetermined. The germline CDR1 and CDR2 sequences are KGHSH and LQKENI. The CDR3 length is 14 residues. Trimming pared 3 bases from V and 1 base from J, leaving 10 bases between. CDR3 coding DNA: TGTGCCAGCTCACCCTCGACACGTTCCTACGAGCAGTACTTC. It yields the protein CASSPSTRSYEQYF.

This chain connects TRBV11-3 to TRBJ1-1; possible D gene TRBD1, 5 bases. The CDR3 is 13 amino acids. Germline values: CDR1 SGHNT, CDR2 YENEEA. The V gene lost 5 bases and the J gene lost 5 bases, with 12 bases spanning the gap. The DNA for the CDR3 is TGTGCCAGCAGCCCAAGGGGAGGGACTGAAGCTTTCTTT. It specifies CASSPRGGTEAFF.

CDR3 DNA sequence: TGTGCCAGCAGCGTGGGGGACAGGGGATTCAATCAGCCCCAGCATTTT. Protein product: CASSVGDRGFNQPQHF. V and J are TRBV5-6 and TRBJ1-5; 10 bases are shared with TRBD1. Germline trimming cut 4 bases from V and 3 bases from J; bases unmatched to any gene: 7. The germline V gene has CDR1 SGHDT and CDR2 YYEEEE. The CDR3 covers 16 residues.

This rearrangement joins TRBV7-9 to TRBJ1-3, with 7 bases lining up with TRBD1. V dropped 5 bases and J dropped 15; count of bases not matched to a gene: 10. In germline, CDR1 is SEHNR, CDR2 FQNEAQ (reference sequence). The CDR3 is 12 amino acids. The CDR3 bases are TGTGCCAGCAGCCCCGATGCGGGACAGAGATATTTT. This translates into CASSPDAGQRYF.